These T cell receptor beta chains were read from a single sample in a study of T cell repertoires in cytomegalovirus infection. TCRdb analysed the reads with MiXCR anew, one entry per CDR3 protein. This table holds under 800,000 distinct CDR3 sequences, 20% to 25% found once. The specimen sequenced was CD8+ T cells from PBMCs. All receptors come from a human donor in good health (CMV status not recorded). Some clones in this sample may be carry-over from other donors' samples. The conserved cysteine and the conserved F or W are not part of the CDR3 here.

cdr3_aa | j_call | v_call
ASRSNPLGRPEAF | TRBJ1-1 | TRBV6-2/TRBV6-3
SARDWGDWSSYNSPLH | TRBJ1-6 | TRBV20-1
ASSPPTDTGELF | TRBJ2-2 | TRBV7-8
ASSLSAGGLEQF | TRBJ2-1 | TRBV7-2
ASSRTSGANVLT | TRBJ2-6 | TRBV14
ASSEWGTGPEVPPNEQF | TRBJ2-1 | TRBV25-1
ASSPGHQETQY | TRBJ2-5 | TRBV7-6
ASSQAPHEQF | TRBJ2-1 | TRBV14
ASSESQSNQPQH | TRBJ1-5 | TRBV10-1
SVEWLAGYNEQF | TRBJ2-1 | TRBV29-1
ASSLEWRGRTSPLH | TRBJ1-6 | TRBV7-9
SATPWGSYEQY | TRBJ2-7 | TRBV20-1
ASSGLGTSGGYEQF | TRBJ2-1 | TRBV5-5
ASSSRGTYGYT | TRBJ1-2 | TRBV6-2/TRBV6-3
ASSYSGEIGETQY | TRBJ2-5 | TRBV6-8
ATSDFQSSYNEQF | TRBJ2-1 | TRBV24-1